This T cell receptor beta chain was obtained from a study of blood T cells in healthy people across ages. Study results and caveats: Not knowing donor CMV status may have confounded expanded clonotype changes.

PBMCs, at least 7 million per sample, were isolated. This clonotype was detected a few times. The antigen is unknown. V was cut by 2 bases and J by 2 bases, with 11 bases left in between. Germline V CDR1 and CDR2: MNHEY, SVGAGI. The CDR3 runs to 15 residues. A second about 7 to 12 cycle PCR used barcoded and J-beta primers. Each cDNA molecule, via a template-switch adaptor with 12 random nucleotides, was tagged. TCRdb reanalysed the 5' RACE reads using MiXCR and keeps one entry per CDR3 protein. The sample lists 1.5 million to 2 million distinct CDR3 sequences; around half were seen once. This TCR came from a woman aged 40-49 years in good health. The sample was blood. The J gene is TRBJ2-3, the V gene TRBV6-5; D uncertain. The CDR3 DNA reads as TGTGCCAGCAGTTACGCCGCGCAGCACACAGATACGCAGTATTTT. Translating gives CASSYAAQHTDTQYF.